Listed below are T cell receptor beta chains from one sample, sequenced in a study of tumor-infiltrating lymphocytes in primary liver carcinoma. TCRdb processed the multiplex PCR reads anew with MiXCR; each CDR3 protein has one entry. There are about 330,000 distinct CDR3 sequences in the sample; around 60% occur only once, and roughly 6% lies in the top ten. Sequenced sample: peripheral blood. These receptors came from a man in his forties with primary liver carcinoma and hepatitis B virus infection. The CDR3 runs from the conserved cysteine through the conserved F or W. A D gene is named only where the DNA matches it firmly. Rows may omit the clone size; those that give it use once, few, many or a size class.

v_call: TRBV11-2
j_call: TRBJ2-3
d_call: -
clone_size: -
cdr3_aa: CSSSLTQDTQYF
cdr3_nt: TGTTCCAGCAGCTTGACACAGGATACGCAGTATTTT

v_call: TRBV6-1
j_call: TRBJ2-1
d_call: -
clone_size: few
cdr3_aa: CASSARWRKENEQFF
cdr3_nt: TGTGCCAGCAGTGCCCGATGGCGGAAAGAGAATGAGCAGTTCTTC

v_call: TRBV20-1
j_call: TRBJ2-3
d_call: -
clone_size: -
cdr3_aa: CSHLGKGGTDTQYF
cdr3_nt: TGCAGCCATCTAGGGAAAGGAGGCACAGATACGCAGTATTTT

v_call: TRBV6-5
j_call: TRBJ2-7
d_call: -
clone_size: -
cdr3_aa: CASTRRRPPSYEQYF
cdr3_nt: TGTGCCAGCACCCGCCGGAGGCCGCCGTCCTACGAGCAGTACTTC

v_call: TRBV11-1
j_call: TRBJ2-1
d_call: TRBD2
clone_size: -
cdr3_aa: CASGGREGSSYEQFF
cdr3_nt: TGTGCCAGCGGCGGGCGGGAGGGCTCGTCCTACGAGCAGTTCTTC

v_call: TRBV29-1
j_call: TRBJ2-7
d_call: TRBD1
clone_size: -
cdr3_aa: CSVQVTGVEGEQYF
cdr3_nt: TGCAGCGTACAAGTTACAGGGGTCGAGGGCGAGCAGTACTTC

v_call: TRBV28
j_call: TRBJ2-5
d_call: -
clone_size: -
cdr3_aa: CASSLWREPYQETQYF
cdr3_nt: TGTGCCAGCAGTTTATGGCGCGAACCGTACCAAGAGACCCAGTACTTC

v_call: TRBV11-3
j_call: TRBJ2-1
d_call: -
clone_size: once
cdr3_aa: CASSQGARGSEQLF
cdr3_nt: TGTGCCAGCAGCCAAGGGGCTAGGGGGAGTGAGCAGCTTTTC

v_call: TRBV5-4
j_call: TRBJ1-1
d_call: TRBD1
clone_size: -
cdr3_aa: CASSSPGGLTEAFF
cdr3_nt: TGTGCCAGCAGCAGCCCAGGGGGCTTGACTGAAGCTTTCTTT

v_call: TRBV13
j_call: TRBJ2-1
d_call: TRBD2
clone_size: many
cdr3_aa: CASSLGLAGTYNEQFF
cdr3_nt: TGTGCCAGCAGCTTAGGACTAGCGGGGACCTACAATGAGCAGTTCTTC

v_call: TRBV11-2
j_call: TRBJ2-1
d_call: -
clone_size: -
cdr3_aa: CAGSSEGANEQFF
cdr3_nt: TGTGCCGGCAGCTCTGAGGGAGCGAATGAGCAATTCTTC

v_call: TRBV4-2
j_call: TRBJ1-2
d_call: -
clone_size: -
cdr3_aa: CASGPFVGMGGYTF
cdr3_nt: TGTGCCAGCGGCCCTTTCGTCGGGATGGGGGGCTACACCTTC

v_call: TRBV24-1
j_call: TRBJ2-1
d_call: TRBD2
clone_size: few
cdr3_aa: CATSDALAGTYNEQFF
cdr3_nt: TGTGCCACCAGTGACGCCCTAGCGGGGACCTACAATGAGCAGTTCTTC